The 14 T cell receptor beta chains in this list originate from one sample, sequenced in a study of T cell changes during pregnancy in multiple sclerosis. Repertoires were generated with immunoSEQ multiplex PCR, while TCRdb's copy carries only in-frame clones and drops some. Among 65,000 to 80,000 clones listed, 90% to 95% were seen once. The sequenced sample was peripheral blood, obtained in the first trimester of pregnancy. These receptors were collected from a female donor with multiple sclerosis, enrolled in a pregnancy study.

The chain joins TRBV27 to TRBJ2-7; D is unresolved. Germline V gene sequence: CDR1 MNHEY, CDR2 SMNVEV (reference sequence). This CDR3 region has 12 residues. Trimming shortened V by 3 bases and J by 5 bases, and 8 bases separated the two germline ends. CDR3 bases: TGTGCCAGCAGTTTGGTGGGCGACGAGCAGTACTTC. This encodes CASSLVGDEQYF.

The V and J genes are TRBV23-1 and TRBJ2-7; 8 bases are a match to TRBD1. TRBV23-1 is noted as an ORF with a role that remains uncertain. V lost 5 bases and J lost 1; bases outside the gene matches: 1. This CDR3 comprises 13 residues. The CDR3 protein is CASSWTGSYEQYF. The CDR3 nucleotides are TGCGCCAGCAGTTGGACAGGGTCCTACGAGCAGTACTTC.

The rearrangement joins TRBV5-4 to TRBJ2-5; 7 bases line up with TRBD2. This CDR3 comprises 15 residues. CDR1 is SGHNT and CDR2 is YYREEE in the germline V gene (reference sequence). V dropped 2 bases and J dropped 4; count of bases not matched to a gene: 8. The CDR3 coding sequence is TGTGCCAGCAGCTTAGTAGTAGCGGGTAGAGAGACCCAGTACTTC. Residues: CASSLVVAGRETQYF. The full variable domain, its missing parts supplied by reference TRBV5-4 and TRBJ2-5, is ETGVTQSPTHLIKTRGQQVTLRCSSQSGHNTVSWYQQALGQGPQFIFQYYREEENGRGNFPPRFSGLQFPNYSSELNVNALELDDSALYLCASSLVVAGRETQYFGPGTRLLVL.

The chain joins TRBV5-4 to TRBJ2-1; 7 positions match TRBD1. From germline, CDR1 is SGHNT and CDR2 YYREEE (reference sequence). V was clipped by 4 bases and J by 0 bases; unmatched bases: 10. The CDR3 has 17 residues. The CDR3 loop is CASSHPFDRVSYNEQFF. In DNA, the CDR3 is TGTGCCAGCAGCCACCCCTTTGACAGGGTCTCCTACAATGAGCAGTTCTTC.

The V call is TRBV4-1, the J call TRBJ1-2, with D maybe TRBD1 (5 bases). V gave up 0 bases and J gave up 2 bases, with 13 bases separating them. Germline assignment: CDR1 MGHRA and CDR2 YSYEKL. The CDR3 loop spans 16 amino acids. CDR3 amino acids: CASSQEQARQNYGYTF. The CDR3 DNA sequence: TGCGCCAGCAGCCAAGAACAGGCGCGACAGAACTATGGCTACACCTTC.

This clone was seen just once. This sequence joins TRBV9 and TRBJ2-7, with 10 bases matching TRBD2. The CDR3 is made up of 15 amino acids. V lost 5 bases to trimming and J lost 0 bases; unmatched junction nucleotides: 5. CDR1 is SGDLS and CDR2 is YYNGEE in the germline V gene. CDR3: CASSSGTSDSYEQYF. The DNA for the CDR3 is TGTGCCAGCAGTAGCGGGACTAGCGACTCCTACGAGCAGTACTTC.

The chain employs TRBV15 and TRBJ1-2, with D possibly being TRBD1 (6 bases). CDR3 length: 12 amino acids. Germline V lookup: CDR1 LNHNV, CDR2 YYDKDF (reference sequence). With 5 bases removed from V and 2 bases from J, the gap between germline ends came to 6 bases. CDR3 region: CATSQGNYGYTF. The CDR3 DNA reads as TGTGCCACCAGCCAGGGGAACTATGGCTACACCTTC. The full variable domain, completed using reference TRBV15 and TRBJ1-2, is DAMVIQNPRYQVTQFGKPVTLSCSQTLNHNVMYWYQQKSSQAPKLLFHYYDKDFNNEADTPDNFQSRRPNTSFCFLDIRSPGLGDTAMYLCATSQGNYGYTFGSGTRLTVV.

The V and J genes are TRBV19 and TRBJ1-6; no clear D. The germline V and J ends were trimmed by 1 base and 9 bases, with 4 bases remaining between them. The CDR3 length is 12 residues. Per the germline V gene, CDR1 is LNHDA and CDR2 is SQIVND (reference sequence). The CDR3 DNA sequence: TGTGCCAGTAGTATAGGCGCTTCACCCCTCCACTTT. It codes for CASSIGASPLHF.

The chain employs TRBV5-1 and TRBJ2-1; 13 bases align to TRBD2. In germline, CDR1 is SGHRS, CDR2 YFSETQ. The CDR3 contains 16 residues. Trimming removed 4 bases from V and 8 bases from J; junction bases left unmatched: 9. The CDR3 loop reads CASSPEALAGGDEQFF. CDR3 nucleotide sequence: TGCGCCAGCAGCCCGGAGGCACTAGCGGGAGGGGATGAGCAGTTCTTC.

This sequence joins TRBV7-9 and TRBJ2-1; 12 bases agree with TRBD2. CDR3 length: 16 amino acids. Germline V CDR1 and CDR2: SEHNR, FQNEAQ (reference sequence). J gave up 4 bases and V 1 base, and 2 bases lay outside the gene matches. CDR3 nucleotide sequence: TGTGCCAGCAGCTTAGAACTAGCGGGAGGATACAATGAGCAGTTCTTC. Encoded protein: CASSLELAGGYNEQFF.

The V gene is TRBV29-1, the J gene TRBJ2-3, with 8 bases lining up with TRBD2. V shed 5 bases and J 1 base; nucleotides not matched to a gene: 2. The CDR3 extends over 13 amino acids. Looked up from germline, CDR1 is SQVTM and CDR2 is ANQGSEA. CDR3 protein: CSVPGGGTDTQYF. Here the CDR3 DNA reads TGCAGCGTTCCGGGGGGGGGCACAGATACGCAGTATTTT.

This clone was counted a single time. The chain has TRBV5-1 and TRBJ1-3; 12 bases agree with TRBD1. In germline, CDR1 is SGHRS, CDR2 YFSETQ. CDR3 length: 17 residues. V lost 4 bases, J lost 0 bases, and 5 bases stayed unmatched. The CDR3 DNA follows: TGCGCCAGCAGCCTAGGGACAGGGGGCTTCTCTGGAAACACCATATATTTT. It codes for CASSLGTGGFSGNTIYF.

V and J are TRBV29-1 and TRBJ2-1; 9 bases fit TRBD1. V shed 7 bases and J 3 bases; nucleotides not matched to a gene: 10. The CDR3 has 15 amino acids. The V gene's germline CDR1 is SQVTM and CDR2 ANQGSEA. CDR3 sequence reads: CSAVRGQGYYNEQFF. The CDR3, as DNA: TGCAGCGCTGTTAGGGGACAGGGATACTACAATGAGCAGTTCTTC.

CDR3 DNA: TGCGCCAGCAGCTCCTCGGCGGGCCGGCCCTACGAGCAGTACTTC. Translating gives CASSSSAGRPYEQYF. The chain employs TRBV5-1 and TRBJ2-7; possibly TRBD2 for D (5 bases). V lost 3 bases and J lost 2, with 15 bases in between. CDR3 length equals 15 residues. Germline values: CDR1 SGHRS, CDR2 YFSETQ.